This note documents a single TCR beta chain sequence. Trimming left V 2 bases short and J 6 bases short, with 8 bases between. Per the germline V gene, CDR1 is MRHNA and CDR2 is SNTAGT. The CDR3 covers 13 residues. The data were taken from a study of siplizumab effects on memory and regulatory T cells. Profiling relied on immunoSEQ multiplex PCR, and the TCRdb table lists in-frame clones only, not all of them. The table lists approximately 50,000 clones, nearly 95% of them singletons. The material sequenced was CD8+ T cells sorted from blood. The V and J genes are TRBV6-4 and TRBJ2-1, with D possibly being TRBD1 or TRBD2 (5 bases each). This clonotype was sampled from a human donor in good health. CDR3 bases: TGTGCCAGCAGTGACGGGGGACCCAATGAGCAGTTCTTC. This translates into CASSDGGPNEQFF.